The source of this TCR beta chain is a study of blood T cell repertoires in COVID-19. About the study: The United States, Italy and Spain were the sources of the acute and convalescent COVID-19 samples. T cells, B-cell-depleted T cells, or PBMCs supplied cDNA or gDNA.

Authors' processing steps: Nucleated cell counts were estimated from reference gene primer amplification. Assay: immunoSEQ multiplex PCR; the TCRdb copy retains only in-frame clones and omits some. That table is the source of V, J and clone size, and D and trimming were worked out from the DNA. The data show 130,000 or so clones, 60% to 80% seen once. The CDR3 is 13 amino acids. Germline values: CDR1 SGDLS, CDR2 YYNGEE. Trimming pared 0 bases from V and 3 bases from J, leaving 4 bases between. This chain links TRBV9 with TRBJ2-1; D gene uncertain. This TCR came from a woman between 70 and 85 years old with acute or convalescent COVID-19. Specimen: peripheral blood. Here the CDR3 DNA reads TGTGCCAGCAGCGTAGTCGGCTACAATGAGCAGTTCTTC. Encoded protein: CASSVVGYNEQFF.